The 23 T cell receptor beta chains in this list originate from one sample, sequenced in a study of CD8 T cells in ankylosing spondylitis. Whole-study results and caveats: Apparently characteristic of ankylosing spondylitis blood was a TCR beta motif (about 8 highly homologous variants).

Antigens for these TCRs are unknown. Using its own MiXCR run on the 5' RACE reads, TCRdb lists one record per CDR3 protein. The sample carries hundreds of thousands of distinct CDR3 sequences, approximately 12% recorded once. The sequenced sample consisted of blood, either unsorted or a sorted T cell fraction (not recorded which). The receptors come from a male donor with ankylosing spondylitis.

This clonotype was seen repeatedly, ten times or more. The chain is built from TRBV7-2 and TRBJ1-2; a possible D gene is TRBD1 (5 bases). V was cut by 5 bases and J by 5 bases, with 12 bases left in between. This CDR3 has 13 amino acids. Germline CDR1 SGHTA, CDR2 FQGNSA. CDR3 coding DNA: TGTGCCAGCAGCCGCGACAGCCTATATGGCTACACCTTC. The encoded protein is CASSRDSLYGYTF.

There are a few counts of this clonotype. The chain carries TRBV4-2 and TRBJ2-1, with 9 bases lining up with TRBD2. Germline lookup yields CDR1 LGHNA and CDR2 YNFKEQ. The V and J ends lost 8 bases and 4 bases, in that order; junction bases with no gene match: 9. The CDR3 contains 15 residues. The CDR3 region is CASGLASGVYNEQFF. In nucleotides, the CDR3 is TGTGCCAGCGGACTGGCTAGCGGGGTATACAATGAGCAGTTCTTC.

This clonotype has a handful of counts. This rearrangement joins TRBV20-1 to TRBJ2-5; 10 positions match TRBD2. This CDR3 is built from 13 residues. The ends lost 8 bases at V and 4 bases at J; junction bases unmatched: 7. Germline-derived CDR1 and CDR2 are DFQATT and SNEGSKA (reference sequence). The CDR3 nucleotides are TGCAGTCGGAGCGGGGGGGCCAGAGAGACCCAGTACTTC. It specifies CSRSGGARETQYF.

The rearrangement uses TRBV24-1 and TRBJ2-7; 7 bases agree with TRBD2. Germline V CDR1 and CDR2: KGHDR, SFDVKD. V lost 9 bases, J lost 10 bases, and 14 bases stayed unmatched. CDR3 length equals 13 residues. Here the CDR3 reads CATAQPSAGVQYF. CDR3 coding DNA: TGTGCCACCGCCCAGCCTTCTGCGGGAGTACAGTACTTC.

A single count supports this clonotype. J is TRBJ2-1 and V is TRBV24-1, with TRBD2 matching over 7 bases. V dropped 4 bases and J dropped 2; count of bases not matched to a gene: 7. The CDR3 has 16 residues. Germline V gene sequence: CDR1 KGHDR, CDR2 SFDVKD. The DNA for the CDR3 is TGTGCCACCAGTGAGACACTAGCGCCTGCCTACAATGAGCAGTTCTTC. Its translation is CATSETLAPAYNEQFF.

This clonotype was found many times. The V and J genes are TRBV6-1 and TRBJ2-3; 8 positions match TRBD1. V was pared by 8 bases and J by 2 bases, with 9 bases of the junction left unmatched. This CDR3 is built from 15 residues. Germline V lookup: CDR1 MNHNS, CDR2 SASEGT. The CDR3 coding sequence is TGTGCCAGCGTATTGACAGGGGTGGCCACAGATACGCAGTATTTT. It yields the protein CASVLTGVATDTQYF.

The rearrangement joins TRBV12-3 or TRBV12-4 to TRBJ1-1; 11 bases agree with TRBD1. This CDR3 contains 12 residues. After removal of 10 bases from V and 5 bases from J, the junction contained 3 bases not matched to a gene. The CDR3 loop reads CATGTGGTEAFF. The CDR3 DNA reads as TGTGCCACGGGGACAGGGGGAACTGAAGCTTTCTTT.

This clonotype has at least ten counts. This chain uses TRBV9 with TRBJ2-7; TRBD1 aligns across 8 bases. The CDR3 is 15 amino acids. The trim removed 0 bases at V and 2 bases at J, leaving 4 bases unmatched. In germline, CDR1 is SGDLS, CDR2 YYNGEE. Written as DNA, the CDR3 is TGTGCCAGCAGCGTAGAAACAGGGGGTACCTACGAGCAGTACTTC. Residues: CASSVETGGTYEQYF.

This clonotype was seen more than once but under ten times. J is TRBJ1-1 and V is TRBV6-1; no firm D call. This CDR3 has 14 residues. CDR1 is MNHNS, CDR2 SASEGT, per germline. The V gene lost 2 bases and the J gene lost 1 base, with 8 bases spanning the gap. DNA of the CDR3: TGTGCCAGCAGTGAATGGCCCGGGAACACTGAAGCTTTCTTT. It codes for CASSEWPGNTEAFF.

This clonotype was observed a few times. The V and J genes are TRBV15 and TRBJ2-5; D remains unclear. The CDR3 covers 13 residues. The V end was cut by 8 bases, the J end by 5 bases, with 15 bases between. Germline values: CDR1 LNHNV, CDR2 YYDKDF (reference sequence). The CDR3 here is CATASKGSETQYF. The DNA of the CDR3 is TGTGCCACCGCGAGCAAAGGGTCGGAGACCCAGTACTTC.

This clonotype has just a few counts. The chain uses TRBV20-1 and TRBJ1-2, with unresolved D. The CDR3 has 12 amino acids. V lost 2 bases to trimming and J lost 0 bases, with 4 bases between them. The germline V gene encodes CDR1 DFQATT and CDR2 SNEGSKA (reference sequence). CDR3: CSARWPNYGYTF. The CDR3 DNA is TGCAGTGCTAGATGGCCTAACTATGGCTACACCTTC.

This clonotype has a handful of counts. This sequence joins TRBV5-6 and TRBJ2-3; 10 positions match TRBD1. This CDR3 has 16 amino acids. CDR1 and CDR2 from the germline V gene are SGHDT and YYEEEE. J gave up 4 bases and V 2 bases, and 7 bases lay outside the gene matches. The DNA of the CDR3 is TGTGCCAGCAGCTTTGTAGGGACAGGGGAGGCAGATACGCAGTATTTT. Protein: CASSFVGTGEADTQYF.

This clonotype was seen many times. The chain recombines TRBV7-2 with TRBJ2-4; possibly TRBD2 for D (6 bases). CDR1 is SGHTA, CDR2 FQGNSA, per germline. The CDR3 consists of 15 residues. V lost 7 bases, J lost 6 bases, and 19 bases lay in between. CDR3 DNA sequence: TGTGCCAGCACCCTCCAGTCCGGGGGTCTAAACATTCAGTACTTC. As protein: CASTLQSGGLNIQYF.

The chain employs TRBV20-1 and TRBJ2-3; no clear D gene. This CDR3 spans 13 amino acids. V dropped 1 base and J dropped 4 bases, with 9 bases sitting between them. Per germline, CDR1 DFQATT and CDR2 SNEGSKA (reference sequence). This CDR3 reads CSARGPPADTQYF. The CDR3 DNA reads as TGCAGTGCTAGAGGACCGCCCGCAGATACGCAGTATTTT.

The chain joins TRBV20-1 to TRBJ2-1; tentative D call: TRBD1 (6 bases). Trimming removed 6 bases from V and 8 bases from J, with 17 bases in between. The CDR3 extends over 13 amino acids. The germline CDR1 and CDR2 sequences are DFQATT and SNEGSKA (reference sequence). The CDR3 coding sequence is TGCAGTGCCAGTTCCCTCAGGGGACATGAGCAGTTCTTC. It translates to CSASSLRGHEQFF.

This clonotype has more than one count but fewer than ten. The chain has TRBV9 and TRBJ2-1, with 13 bases identical to TRBD2. With 0 bases clipped from V and 7 bases from J, the junction kept 7 bases outside the gene matches. The CDR3 is 17 residues long. Germline CDR1 SGDLS, CDR2 YYNGEE. In DNA, the CDR3 is TGTGCCAGCAGCGTAGCCCAACTAGCGGGAGGGCAGAATGAGCAGTTCTTC. Residues: CASSVAQLAGGQNEQFF.

J is TRBJ1-1 and V is TRBV2; a weak D match, TRBD1 (6 bases). The germline V and J ends were trimmed by 3 bases and 3 bases, with 11 bases remaining between them. Germline CDR1 and CDR2: SNHLY and FYNNEI. CDR3 size: 14 residues. CDR3 sequence: CASSDSGTYTEAFF. CDR3 sequence (DNA): TGTGCCAGCAGTGACAGCGGGACATACACTGAAGCTTTCTTT.

There are many counts of this clonotype. The chain has TRBV12-3 or TRBV12-4 and TRBJ1-1; D is perhaps TRBD1 (6 bases). The CDR3 has 13 amino acids. V gave up 6 bases and J gave up 4 bases, with 12 bases separating them. In nucleotides, the CDR3 is TGTGCCAGCAGCCCCGGGACATCCACTGAAGCTTTCTTT. It specifies CASSPGTSTEAFF.

This clonotype was seen a handful of times. V usage is TRBV18 and J usage is TRBJ1-1; D is ambiguous. This CDR3 is 17 amino acids long. Germline CDR1 and CDR2: KGHSH and LQKENI. Trimming took off 3 bases at V and 0 bases at J, with 17 bases between the two ends. The chain's CDR3 is CASSPWTPDGLNTEAFF. In DNA form, the CDR3 reads TGTGCCAGCTCACCTTGGACCCCGGACGGATTGAACACTGAAGCTTTCTTT.

The V gene is TRBV9, the J gene TRBJ1-5; 7 bases line up with TRBD1. Germline loops: CDR1 SGDLS, CDR2 YYNGEE. This CDR3 contains 16 residues. The V and J ends lost 0 bases and 6 bases, in that order; junction bases with no gene match: 9. The CDR3 reads CASSVAAGGFGQPQHF. The CDR3 coding sequence is TGTGCCAGCAGCGTAGCAGCAGGGGGATTCGGTCAGCCCCAGCATTTT.

The V and J genes are TRBV15 and TRBJ1-2; no reliable D call. V was pared by 0 bases and J by 4 bases, with 12 bases between. Per the germline V gene, CDR1 is LNHNV and CDR2 is YYDKDF (reference sequence). This CDR3 region has 15 residues. In DNA, the CDR3 is TGTGCCACCAGCAGAGATCGGAGCCCTCTCTATGGCTACACCTTC. Protein sequence: CATSRDRSPLYGYTF. The full variable domain, in which reference TRBV15 and TRBJ1-2 provide the parts outside the CDR3, is DAMVIQNPRYQVTQFGKPVTLSCSQTLNHNVMYWYQQKSSQAPKLLFHYYDKDFNNEADTPDNFQSRRPNTSFCFLDIRSPGLGDTAMYLCATSRDRSPLYGYTFGSGTRLTVV.

This clonotype was counted ten times or more. The chain carries TRBV7-9 and TRBJ2-1, with D possibly being TRBD1 or TRBD2 (5 bases each). The CDR3 contains 14 residues. With 7 bases removed from V and 3 bases from J, the gap between germline ends came to 13 bases. Germline lookup yields CDR1 SEHNR and CDR2 FQNEAQ (reference sequence). The CDR3 DNA reads TGTGCCAGCACCCTCCGGGGCGGCTACAATGAGCAGTTCTTC. It specifies CASTLRGGYNEQFF.

The sample holds a few counts of this clonotype. The chain couples TRBV9 to TRBJ1-1, with D uncertain. Germline V CDR1 and CDR2: SGDLS, YYNGEE. The CDR3 has 14 amino acids. V lost 4 bases and J lost 2, with 12 bases in between. CDR3 region: CASSRAGTNTEAFF. The CDR3 DNA follows: TGTGCCAGCAGCCGGGCGGGAACAAACACTGAAGCTTTCTTT.